This TCR beta chain comes out of a study of control samples from healthy donors and cancer patients. CDR1 and CDR2 from the germline V gene are MNHEY and SVGEGT. Trimming cost V 6 bases and J 6 bases, with 13 bases left between them. The CDR3 totals 13 residues. Method: immunoSEQ multiplex PCR; TCRdb's copy keeps in-frame clones and lacks some. The top ten hold about 2.9% of the sample, which has approximately 100,000 clones, roughly 90% seen once. The chain carries TRBV6-2 or TRBV6-3 and TRBJ2-3; tentatively, D is TRBD2 (5 bases). The sequence was obtained from a human donor in good health. The donor label of this sample is uncertain. The specimen sequenced was blood. For the CDR3, the DNA is TGTGCCAGCAGCCAACTAGTTTTTGATACGCAGTATTTT. Translation: CASSQLVFDTQYF.